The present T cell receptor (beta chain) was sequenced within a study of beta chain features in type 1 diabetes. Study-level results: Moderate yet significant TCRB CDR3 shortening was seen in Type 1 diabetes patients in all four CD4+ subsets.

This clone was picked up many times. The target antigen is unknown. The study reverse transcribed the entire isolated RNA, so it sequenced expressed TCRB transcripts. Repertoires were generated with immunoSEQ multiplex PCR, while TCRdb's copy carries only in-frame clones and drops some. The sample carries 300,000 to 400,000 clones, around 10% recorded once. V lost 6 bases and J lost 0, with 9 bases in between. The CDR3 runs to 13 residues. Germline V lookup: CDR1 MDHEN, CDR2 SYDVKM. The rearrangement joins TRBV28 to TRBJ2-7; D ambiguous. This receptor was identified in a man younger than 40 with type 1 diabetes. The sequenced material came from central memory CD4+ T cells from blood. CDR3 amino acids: CASRPVSSYEQYF. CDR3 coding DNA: TGTGCCAGCAGGCCTGTGAGCTCCTACGAGCAGTACTTC.